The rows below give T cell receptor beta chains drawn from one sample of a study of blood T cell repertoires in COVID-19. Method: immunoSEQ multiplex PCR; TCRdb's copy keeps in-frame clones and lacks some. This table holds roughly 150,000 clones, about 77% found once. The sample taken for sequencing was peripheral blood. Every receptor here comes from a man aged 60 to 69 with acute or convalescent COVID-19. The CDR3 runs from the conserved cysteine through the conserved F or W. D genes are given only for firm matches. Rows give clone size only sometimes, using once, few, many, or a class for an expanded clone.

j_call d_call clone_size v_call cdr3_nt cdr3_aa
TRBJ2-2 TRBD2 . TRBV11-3 TGTGCCAGCAGCCCCCGGGCGGGAGATGGGGAGCTGTTTTTT CASSPRAGDGELFF
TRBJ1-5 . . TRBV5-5 TGTGCCAGCAGCCCCGGGTGGGGCTTCAATCAGCCCCAGCATTTT CASSPGWGFNQPQHF
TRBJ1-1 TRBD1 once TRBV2 TGTGCCAGCAGGAGGACAGGGGTAGCGGTCACTGAAGCTTTCTTT CASRRTGVAVTEAFF
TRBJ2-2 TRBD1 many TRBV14 TGTGCCAGCAGTCCCGGACAGGCGACCGGGGAGCTGTTTTTT CASSPGQATGELFF
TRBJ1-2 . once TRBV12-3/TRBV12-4 TGTGCCAGCAGTTTAGGACAGGTCTATGGCTACACCTTC CASSLGQVYGYTF
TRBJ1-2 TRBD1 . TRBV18 TGTGCCAGCGCGACAGGGGGCCGAGGAGTAGACTATGGCTACACCTTC CASATGGRGVDYGYTF
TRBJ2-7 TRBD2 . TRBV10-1 TGCGCCAGCAGTTCTAGCGGGAGTTTTCATGGGCAGTACTTC CASSSSGSFHGQYF
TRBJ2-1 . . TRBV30 TGTGCCTGGTTGAGAAGCTCCTACAATGAGCAGTTCTTC CAWLRSSYNEQFF
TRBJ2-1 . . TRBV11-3 TGTGCCAGCAGCTTAGATCGAGAAGATGAGCAGTTCTTC CASSLDREDEQFF
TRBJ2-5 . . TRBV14 TGTGCCAGCAGCGCAATTGCTAAGCGGCAAGAGACCCAGTACTTC CASSAIAKRQETQYF